This entry is about one T cell receptor beta chain. The antigen it binds to is not known. Per-nucleotide qualities are absent, and no much larger clonotype sits a single base away. Trimming takes 6 bases from V and 4 bases from J, and the germline ends sit 4 bases apart. From its cysteine to its phenylalanine, the CDR3 spans 10 amino acids. The kept DNA is CDR3 alone, 30 bases in frame from the first base. CDR1 and CDR2 (SNHLY, FYNNEI) derive from the germline V gene. The library was made by the immunoSEQ multiplex PCR assay. This is the immuneACCESS table as TCRdb keeps it, with only in-frame sequences that have V and J called. A part of the clones is gone; compared with another copy, unresolved V genes explain less than half, and the rest is unexplained. The sample table holds about 88,000 clones, of which just under 90% were seen once. Clones ranked in the top ten supply 1.5% to 2% of the sample.

The data were obtained in a study of T cells after somatic rescue of genetic block (dated by TCRdb to about 2020). About the full investigation: What the study looked at was long-term robustness, specifically in a T-cell system that came about through somatic rescue of a genetic block in T-cell development.

The source of this sequence is a woman between 18 and 29 years old. What was sequenced was peripheral blood mononuclear cells (PBMCs). The chain was built from TRBV2 and TRBJ2-7; the D gene assignment is ambiguous. The CDR3 loop reads CASSGYEQYF. The nucleotides are TGTGCCAGCAGCGGTTACGAGCAGTACTTC.